The clone carrying this T cell receptor (beta chain) was seen more than once but under ten times. Germline V gene data show CDR1 as MRHNA and CDR2 as SNTAGT. Trimming took 5 bases from V and 5 from J, leaving 10 bases between them. The CDR3 consists of 13 residues. It was with a sample-barcoded 5' primer and a J-beta primer mix that a second PCR of about 6 to 12 cycles was run. TCRdb independently ran MiXCR on the 5' RACE reads; one entry per CDR3 protein. The repertoire has more than 1.4 million distinct CDR3 sequences, 40% to 50% of them found once; the top ten carry 7.9%. The data belong to a study of blood T cells in healthy people across ages. Study details: The template switching approach captured approximately one barcoded beta molecule for every two T cells.

Sequenced material: blood. This chain uses TRBV6-4 with TRBJ1-5, with no clear D. The clonotype was recovered from a woman aged 18-30 years in good health. CDR3 in amino acids: CASSHGWDQPQHF. The CDR3 nucleotides are TGTGCCAGCAGTCACGGGTGGGATCAGCCCCAGCATTTT.